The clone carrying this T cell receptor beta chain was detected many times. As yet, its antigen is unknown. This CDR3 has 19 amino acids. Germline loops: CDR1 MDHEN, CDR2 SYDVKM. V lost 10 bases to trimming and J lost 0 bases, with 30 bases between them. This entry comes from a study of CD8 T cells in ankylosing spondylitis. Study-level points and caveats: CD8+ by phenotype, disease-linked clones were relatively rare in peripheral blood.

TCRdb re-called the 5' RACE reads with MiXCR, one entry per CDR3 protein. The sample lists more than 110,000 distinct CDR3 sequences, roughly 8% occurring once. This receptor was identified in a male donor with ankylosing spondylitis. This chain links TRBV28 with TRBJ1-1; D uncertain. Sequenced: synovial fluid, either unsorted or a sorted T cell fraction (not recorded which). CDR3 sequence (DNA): TGTGCCACCTTCGGGAGGGAAGACTATCCTTATCTCCTGAACACTGAAGCTTTCTTT. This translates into CATFGREDYPYLLNTEAFF.